The 10 T cell receptor beta chains below come from one sample, sequenced in a study of blood T cell repertoires in COVID-19 (dated by TCRdb to 2020 to 2021). The library was produced with the immunoSEQ multiplex PCR assay. Sourced from immuneACCESS, this table was stored by TCRdb with only in-frame sequences that have V and J called. A share of the clones is absent; for the studies checked, an unresolved V gene accounts for under half, and the remainder has no known explanation. The sample profile shows about 210,000 clones; roughly 88% of them were found once. Of the sample, 2% to 3% falls within the top ten clones. Sequenced sample: PBMCs or T cells enriched from blood (not recorded which). These receptors came from a woman aged 40 to 55 with acute COVID-19.

The genes are TRBV7-9 and TRBJ2-7; maybe TRBD2 (5 bases). V lost 1 base and J lost 9, with 13 bases in between. CDR1 is SEHNR, CDR2 FQNEAQ, per germline (reference sequence). The CDR3 loop spans 13 amino acids. CDR3 nucleotides: TGTGCCAGCAGCTTAGGGCGGGCTGCCGGGCAGTACGTC. Protein sequence: CASSLGRAAGQYV.

J is TRBJ2-3 and V is TRBV10-3, with D maybe TRBD2 (6 bases). Trimming stripped 7 bases from V and 1 base from J, with 9 bases between. Germline V gene sequence: CDR1 ENHRY, CDR2 SYGVKD. The CDR3 contains 13 residues. The CDR3 loop is CAITGGGTDTQYF. The CDR3, as DNA: TGTGCCATCACTGGCGGGGGCACAGATACGCAGTATTTT.

The genes are TRBV5-1 and TRBJ1-2; 8 bases map to TRBD1. Germline CDR1 and CDR2: SGHRS and YFSETQ. This CDR3 comprises 13 residues. Trimming cost V 4 bases and J 7 bases; bases outside gene matches: 6. CDR3: CASSAGQGGGYTF. The CDR3 DNA follows: TGCGCCAGCAGCGCCGGACAGGGTGGTGGCTACACCTTC.

V usage is TRBV7-9 and J usage is TRBJ1-4, with TRBD1 identical over 7 bases. CDR3 length: 17 residues. Germline loops: CDR1 SEHNR, CDR2 FQNEAQ (reference sequence). V shed 4 bases, J shed 5 bases, and the junction held 13 bases outside the gene matches. CDR3 sequence reads: CASSSAPSGQLNEKLFF. The CDR3, as DNA: TGTGCCAGCAGCTCAGCCCCTTCGGGACAGCTGAATGAAAAACTGTTTTTT.

J is TRBJ1-4 and V is TRBV4-1, with D perhaps TRBD1 (5 bases). This CDR3 spans 15 amino acids. Trimming stripped 1 base from V and 8 bases from J, with 14 bases between. CDR1 is MGHRA, CDR2 YSYEKL, per germline. In DNA form, the CDR3 reads TGCGCCAGCAGCCAAGCGGGCAGGGCAGGGGAAAAACTGTTTTTT. It codes for CASSQAGRAGEKLFF.

The chain carries TRBV11-2 and TRBJ1-3; D might be TRBD1 (5 bases). Trimming stripped 1 base from V and 0 bases from J, with 16 bases between. From germline, CDR1 is SGHAT and CDR2 FQNNGV. The CDR3 runs to 18 residues. The CDR3 reads CASSLGVGRTSSGNTIYF. For the CDR3, the DNA is TGTGCCAGCAGCTTAGGAGTCGGCAGGACAAGCTCTGGAAACACCATATATTTT.

The chain recombines TRBV2 with TRBJ2-1, with 11 bases identical to TRBD2. The CDR3 sequence is 13 residues long. Germline CDR1 is SNHLY and CDR2 is FYNNEI. Trimming removed 8 bases from V and 10 bases from J; junction bases left unmatched: 7. The CDR3 region is CASVLAGAREQFF. CDR3 nucleotide sequence: TGTGCCAGCGTACTAGCGGGAGCCCGCGAGCAGTTCTTC.

The chain is built from TRBV3-1 (or the pseudogene TRBV3-2) and TRBJ1-2; TRBD1 agrees at 7 bases. V dropped 0 bases and J dropped 4; count of bases not matched to a gene: 11. This CDR3 is 17 amino acids long. Per germline, CDR1 LGHDT and CDR2 YNNKEL (reference sequence). CDR3 coding DNA: TGTGCCAGCAGCCAAGATCGTCGCAAAGGGGGCAGCTATGGCTACACCTTC. Amino acids: CASSQDRRKGGSYGYTF.

V gene TRBV29-1 combines with J gene TRBJ1-1, with a weak D call TRBD1 (6 bases). V gave up 4 bases and J gave up 1 base, with 10 bases separating them. This CDR3 contains 13 residues. Germline V CDR1 and CDR2: SQVTM, ANQGSEA. CDR3 coding DNA: TGCAGCGTTGGCAGGGGCCAGAACACTGAAGCTTTCTTT. It yields the protein CSVGRGQNTEAFF.

The V and J genes are TRBV5-4 and TRBJ2-3, with 9 bases identical to TRBD2. The CDR3 is 16 residues long. Looked up from germline, CDR1 is SGHNT and CDR2 is YYREEE (reference sequence). Trimming removed 1 base from V and 4 bases from J; junction bases left unmatched: 7. The CDR3 is CASSLYRREGSDTQYF. The CDR3 DNA reads TGTGCCAGCAGCTTGTATCGGCGGGAGGGGTCAGATACGCAGTATTTT.